This T cell receptor beta chain was observed in a study of blood T cell repertoires in COVID-19. Study background: COVID-19 samples, acute and convalescent, were from the United States, Italy and Spain. Nucleic acid was either cDNA or gDNA, and it came from T cells, B-cell-depleted T cells, or PBMCs.

This clone was observed a few times. There are 15 residues in the CDR3. CDR1 is PRHDT, CDR2 FYEKMQ, per germline (reference sequence). Unmatched junction bases numbered 6, after V lost 1 base and J lost 5 bases. Original processing methods: Amplification with reference gene primers provided the estimates of nucleated cell counts. Generated by immunoSEQ multiplex PCR, the TCRdb table keeps only in-frame clones and is missing some. For V, J and clone size, that table is used; D and trimming come from the DNA. The table shows some 120,000 clones, with more than 80% occurring only once. Patients at the Seattle site were enrolled during active infection and followed longitudinally.

The TCR comes from a woman of 80 years or more with COVID-19, enrolled during active disease. The rearrangement links TRBV13 to TRBJ2-5; 8 bases are a match to TRBD2. Sequenced material: peripheral blood. As DNA, the CDR3 is TGTGCCAGCAGCTTAGCGGGAGGGATTCGGGAGACCCAGTACTTC. Translating gives CASSLAGGIRETQYF.